What follows are 8 T cell receptor beta chains derived from one specimen sequenced in a study of OX40 agonist ivuxolimab in advanced cancers. Using immunoSEQ multiplex PCR, the repertoire was profiled, and TCRdb retains in-frame clones only, with some absent. This sample carries nearly 110,000 clones, around 93% of them seen once, and the ten largest clones take approximately 1.3%. This material consisted of CD4+ or CD8+ T cells sorted from blood, taken in a trial of the OX40 agonist ivuxolimab. The receptors derive from an adult with an advanced solid tumor such as melanoma, head and neck, liver or kidney cancer.

This sequence joins TRBV19 and TRBJ2-2, with 7 bases identical to TRBD2. Looked up from germline, CDR1 is LNHDA and CDR2 is SQIVND (reference sequence). The ends lost 7 bases at V and 6 bases at J; junction bases unmatched: 11. The length of the CDR3 is 15 residues. In nucleotides, the CDR3 is TGTGCCAGTATGGGGCGCGGGAGTGCTGCCGGGGAGCTGTTTTTT. Protein product: CASMGRGSAAGELFF.

This clone was detected only once. The sample holds other DNA sequences that translate to the same CDR3. This CDR3 reads CASSPDRVPNEKLFF. In DNA form, the CDR3 reads TGTGCCAGCTCACCTGACAGGGTCCCTAATGAAAAACTGTTTTTT. The V call is TRBV18, the J call TRBJ1-4; 7 bases are a match to TRBD1. Germline-derived CDR1 and CDR2 are KGHSH and LQKENI. This CDR3 is 15 amino acids long. V lost 3 bases and J lost 3; bases outside the gene matches: 4.

This clone was observed a single time. The gene calls are TRBV10-3 and TRBJ2-7; D gene ambiguous. The length of the CDR3 is 12 residues. Germline V CDR1 and CDR2: ENHRY, SYGVKD. V was clipped by 3 bases and J by 5 bases, with 8 bases between them. The CDR3 sequence: CAISDSLDEQYF. The CDR3, as DNA: TGTGCCATCAGTGACAGCTTGGACGAGCAGTACTTC.

The chain joins TRBV10-3 to TRBJ1-4; 8 bases fit TRBD1. The CDR3 sequence is 14 residues long. CDR1 ENHRY and CDR2 SYGVKD come from the germline V gene. The J segment lost 8 bases and the V segment lost 1 base, leaving 3 bases of the junction unmatched. DNA for the CDR3: TGTGCCATCAGTGAGTTTGACAGGGGCGAAAAACTGTTTTTT. Amino acids: CAISEFDRGEKLFF.

This clone was observed many times. CDR3 residues: CASSMISGNEQFF. The DNA for the CDR3 is TGTGCCAGTAGTATGATTAGCGGGAATGAGCAGTTCTTC. This rearrangement joins TRBV19 to TRBJ2-1; 7 bases map to TRBD2. Trimming took 3 bases from V and 7 from J; bases not matched to a gene: 3. Germline V gene sequence: CDR1 LNHDA, CDR2 SQIVND (reference sequence). The CDR3 sequence is 13 residues long.

V usage is TRBV19 and J usage is TRBJ1-5; 9 nucleotides match TRBD1. Germline V gene lookup returns CDR1 LNHDA and CDR2 SQIVND (reference sequence). Trimming cost V 5 bases and J 5 bases; bases outside gene matches: 16. This CDR3 is 18 amino acids long. Here the CDR3 DNA reads TGTGCCAGTAGTCCCCGCGGGGGACAGGGCGTTAATCATCAGCCCCAGCATTTT. Encoded protein: CASSPRGGQGVNHQPQHF.

This clone was seen a single time. This rearrangement joins TRBV6-6 to TRBJ1-5; a weak D match, TRBD1 (5 bases). There are 15 residues in the CDR3. The germline V gene encodes CDR1 MNHNY and CDR2 SVGAGI (reference sequence). V was pared by 6 bases and J by 1 base, with 13 bases between. CDR3 residues: CASRLSQGSNQPQHF. CDR3 bases: TGTGCCAGCAGACTATCCCAGGGAAGCAATCAGCCCCAGCATTTT.

J is TRBJ1-2 and V is TRBV6-4, with D unresolved. CDR1 and CDR2 from the germline V gene are MRHNA and SNTAGT. The V and J ends lost 6 bases and 7 bases respectively, with 18 bases between them. There are 14 residues in the CDR3. The CDR3 loop is CASSPGRSGVGYTF. DNA for the CDR3: TGTGCCAGCAGCCCCGGGAGGTCTGGGGTTGGCTACACCTTC.